The next 21 T cell receptor beta chains were all read from a single sample in a study of T cells after somatic rescue of genetic block. Some clones are missing from TCRdb's copy, which holds only in-frame ones; the method was immunoSEQ multiplex PCR. Among 10,000 or so clones listed, 70% to 75% were seen once. Sequenced: peripheral blood mononuclear cells (PBMCs). Receptors were obtained from a boy aged 5 to 17.

The chain has TRBV6-6 and TRBJ1-4; unclear D gene. In germline, CDR1 is MNHNY, CDR2 SVGAGI (reference sequence). The CDR3 has 12 amino acids. V was pared by 6 bases and J by 8 bases, with 10 bases between. The CDR3 coding sequence is TGTGCCAGCAGCCTAGCTACAGAAAAACTGTTTTTT. Protein: CASSLATEKLFF.

The chain has TRBV5-3 and TRBJ1-5; TRBD1 matches 8 bases. TRBV5-3 is reported as an ORF; its role is uncertain. V dropped 8 bases and J dropped 4; count of bases not matched to a gene: 5. The CDR3 covers 13 residues. DNA of the CDR3: TGTGCCAGCAGTTGGACAGGGAATCAGCCCCAGCATTTT. Translating gives CASSWTGNQPQHF.

The J gene is TRBJ1-1, the V gene TRBV23-1; D is unclear. TRBV23-1 is marked as an open reading frame, function uncertain. The CDR3 totals 15 residues. The germline V and J ends were trimmed by 3 bases and 5 bases, with 16 bases remaining between them. The CDR3 DNA reads TGCGCCAGCAGTCACCCCAAGACGGGGAAGACTGAAGCTTTCTTT. Amino acids: CASSHPKTGKTEAFF.

CDR3 residues: CASSEVNINRGAFF. CDR3 bases: TGTGCCAGCAGTGAAGTCAACATTAATAGGGGAGCTTTCTTT. V gene TRBV2 combines with J gene TRBJ1-1; tentatively, D is TRBD1 (5 bases). This CDR3 contains 14 residues. Trimming shortened V by 1 base and J by 10 bases, and 16 bases separated the two germline ends. CDR1 and CDR2 (germline): SNHLY, FYNNEI.

This clone was detected only once. The gene calls are TRBV7-6 and TRBJ1-6, with D possibly TRBD1 on 5 matching bases. V was shortened by 5 bases and J by 6 bases, with 14 bases between the two germline ends. The CDR3 runs to 15 residues. CDR1 and CDR2 from the germline V gene are SGHVS and FNYEAQ. The CDR3 region has the DNA TGTGCCAGCAGCCCCTCGGTAGGGGTTAATTCACCCCTCCACTTT. Translated, it gives CASSPSVGVNSPLHF.

V gene TRBV7-8 combines with J gene TRBJ1-6; D is possibly TRBD1 (5 bases). The length of the CDR3 is 15 residues. Germline CDR1 reads SGHVS; CDR2 reads FQNEAQ. The V and J ends lost 2 bases and 9 bases respectively, with 14 bases between them. The CDR3 is CASSLRQKVGSPLHF. The CDR3 coding sequence is TGTGCCAGCAGCTTAAGACAGAAAGTAGGTTCACCCCTCCACTTT.

This chain joins TRBV6-6 and TRBJ2-5, with 8 bases that match TRBD1. The CDR3 consists of 14 residues. Germline V gene lookup returns CDR1 MNHNY and CDR2 SVGAGI (reference sequence). The junction had 7 bases not matched to a gene; V was cut back by 6 bases and J by 4 bases. CDR3 nucleotides: TGTGCCAGCAGACTTAGACAGGGGTCAGAGACCCAGTACTTC. It is translated as CASRLRQGSETQYF.

The chain combines TRBV5-6 with TRBJ1-5; TRBD1 matches 7 bases. The CDR3 consists of 15 residues. V lost 4 bases and J lost 5; bases outside the gene matches: 9. Germline V gene data show CDR1 as SGHDT and CDR2 as YYEEEE. The CDR3 loop is CASSVLGGSDQPQHF. CDR3 bases: TGTGCCAGCAGCGTCTTAGGGGGCTCTGATCAGCCCCAGCATTTT.

This clone has just one count. V gene TRBV6-6 combines with J gene TRBJ2-7; 8 nucleotides match TRBD2. The CDR3 length is 11 residues. The germline gives CDR1 MNHNY, CDR2 SVGAGI (reference sequence). With 5 bases clipped from V and 12 bases from J, the junction kept 6 bases outside the gene matches. The CDR3 region is CASSPGTSLYF. For the CDR3, the DNA is TGTGCCAGCAGTCCCGGGACTAGTCTGTACTTC.

V gene TRBV7-3 combines with J gene TRBJ2-1; 8 bases align to TRBD2. Germline loops: CDR1 SGHTA, CDR2 FQGTGA. Germline trimming cut 5 bases from V and 5 bases from J; bases unmatched to any gene: 5. The CDR3 spans 14 residues. CDR3 DNA: TGTGCCAGCAGCCTTAGCGGGATCGACAATGAGCAGTTCTTC. Translating gives CASSLSGIDNEQFF.

Only a few counts were recorded for this clone. The chain has TRBV21-1 and TRBJ1-1. TRBV21-1 is a recognized pseudogene. The CDR3 spans 15 residues. The CDR3: CASSKRPGEGTEAFF. The CDR3 bases are TGTGCCAGCAGCAAAAGGCCGGGGGAGGGCACTGAAGCTTTCTTT.

A remark on this clone: At one end, the junction sequence differs from germline, possibly due to a read error. V usage is TRBV11-2 and J usage is TRBJ1-5; D uncertain. CDR3 length: 14 residues. Germline V gene sequence: CDR1 SGHAT, CDR2 FQNNGV. The CDR3 nucleotides read TGTGCCAGCAACTTAGGCTCCGGCAATCAGCCCCAGCATTTT. It specifies CASNLGSGNQPQHF.

The J gene is TRBJ1-5, the V gene TRBV2; D gene uncertain. CDR3 length: 15 amino acids. V was cut by 8 bases and J by 3 bases, with 17 bases left in between. CDR1 SNHLY and CDR2 FYNNEI come from the germline V gene. The CDR3 region is CASLPRAQSNQPQHF. In DNA, the CDR3 is TGTGCCAGCCTACCAAGGGCACAGTCCAATCAGCCCCAGCATTTT.

The gene calls are TRBV28 and TRBJ2-5; TRBD1 matches at 9 bases. Unmatched junction bases numbered 6, after V lost 5 bases and J lost 5 bases. Germline loops: CDR1 MDHEN, CDR2 SYDVKM. The CDR3 sequence is 14 residues long. The CDR3 reads CASSLSGQGETQYF. The CDR3, as DNA: TGTGCCAGCAGTCTCTCCGGACAGGGGGAGACCCAGTACTTC.

The chain carries TRBV5-1 and TRBJ2-2, with TRBD2 identical over 7 bases. The CDR3 consists of 13 residues. CDR1 and CDR2 from the germline V gene are SGHRS and YFSETQ. The CDR3 nucleotides are TGCGCGACTAGCCGGCAAAACACCGGGGAGCTGTTTTTT. Its protein is CATSRQNTGELFF.

The CDR3 spells CASSEVVRYSPLHF. As DNA, the CDR3 is TGTGCCAGCAGTGAAGTTGTCAGGTATTCACCCCTCCACTTT. The genes are TRBV6-1 and TRBJ1-6; D gene ambiguous. CDR1 and CDR2 (germline): MNHNS, SASEGT. CDR3 size: 14 residues. V was trimmed by 1 base and J by 8 bases, leaving 9 bases between them.

This clone was counted only a few times. The genes are TRBV7-4 and TRBJ2-7; 9 nucleotides agree with TRBD1. J gave up 1 base and V 1 base, and 11 bases lay outside the gene matches. Per germline, CDR1 SGHVT and CDR2 SQSDAQ. This CDR3 is 18 amino acids long. The CDR3 DNA sequence: TGTGCCAGCAGCTTAGGACAGGGGGACCAGCGGATTTCCTACGAGCAGTACTTC. Translating it yields CASSLGQGDQRISYEQYF.

This clone was seen a handful of times. V and J are TRBV15 and TRBJ2-5; 8 bases are a match to TRBD2. The CDR3 runs 14 residues. The V gene end was trimmed by 6 bases and the J gene end by 1 base; junction bases not matched to a gene: 4. Germline V CDR1 and CDR2: LNHNV, YYDKDF (reference sequence). The CDR3, as DNA: TGTGCCACCAGAGAACGGGGGGGCCAAGAGACCCAGTACTTC. Its protein product is CATRERGGQETQYF.

This chain links TRBV5-1 with TRBJ2-7; no definite D call. The CDR3 totals 15 residues. Per germline, CDR1 SGHRS and CDR2 YFSETQ. The V end lost 3 bases, the J end lost 0 bases, and 13 bases lay between the germline ends. Written as DNA, the CDR3 is TGCGCCAGCAGCTCCTCTCGCTTGAGCTCCTACGAGCAGTACTTC. As protein: CASSSSRLSSYEQYF. The full variable domain, its missing parts supplied by reference TRBV5-1 and TRBJ2-7, is KAGVTQTPRYLIKTRGQQVTLSCSPISGHRSVSWYQQTPGQGLQFLFEYFSETQRNKGNFPGRFSGRQFSNSRSEMNVSTLELGDSALYLCASSSSRLSSYEQYFGPGTRLTVT.

The chain has TRBV10-3 and TRBJ1-1, with no clear D. V was trimmed by 10 bases and J by 2 bases, leaving 11 bases between them. CDR1 and CDR2 (germline): ENHRY, SYGVKD. CDR3 length: 12 amino acids. The CDR3, as DNA: TGTGCCACCAAAGCGGGAAACACTGAAGCTTTCTTT. It encodes CATKAGNTEAFF.

Regarding this clone: The junction and the germline gene differ at one end; a read error may be behind it. CDR3 sequence reads: CASSPGGVPEIQYF. CDR3 DNA sequence: TGTGCCAGCAGCCCGGGGGGGGTCCCTGAGATCCAGTACTTC. This chain links TRBV5-6 with TRBJ2-5, with 8 bases matching TRBD2. Germline V CDR1 and CDR2: SGHDT, YYEEEE. The CDR3 extends over 14 amino acids.